One sample yielded the 18 T cell receptor beta chains listed below, sequenced in a study of T-cell reconstitution after alpha-beta-depleted transplantation in children. It was with unique molecular identifiers that the TCRbeta library was prepared. TCRdb ran MiXCR on the PCR reads and lists one entry per CDR3 protein. The repertoire includes 700,000 to 950,000 distinct CDR3 sequences, roughly 15% of them detected once, and approximately 5% sits in the top ten. The specimen was PBMCs, mostly from graft donor cells, collected 360 days after TCRalphabeta/CD19-depleted stem cell transplant. The source of these receptors is a male patient between 10 and 17 years old who had a stem cell transplant for acute lymphoblastic leukemia, so the T cells may come from the graft donor.

This chain uses TRBV7-9 with TRBJ1-1; 7 bases map to TRBD1. V lost 8 bases, J lost 4 bases, and 13 bases stayed unmatched. The germline gives CDR1 SEHNR, CDR2 FQNEAQ (reference sequence). CDR3 length: 15 residues. The DNA for the CDR3 is TGTGCCAGCCGGGGGAGAACAGGGGTGGCCACTGAAGCTTTCTTT. This gives the protein CASRGRTGVATEAFF.

This clonotype has more than one count but fewer than ten. The genes are TRBV24-1 and TRBJ2-7; 7 nucleotides align to TRBD1. Germline-derived CDR1 and CDR2 are KGHDR and SFDVKD. CDR3 size: 15 residues. J gave up 2 bases and V 3 bases, and 6 bases lay outside the gene matches. The CDR3 loop reads CATSDAQDRTYEQYF. CDR3 bases: TGTGCCACCAGTGATGCCCAGGACAGGACCTACGAGCAGTACTTC.

This clonotype has just a few counts. This chain connects TRBV3-1 to TRBJ2-7; 13 nucleotides match TRBD2. The CDR3 length is 13 residues. Unmatched junction bases numbered 1, after V lost 1 base and J lost 10 bases. In germline, CDR1 is LGHDT, CDR2 YNNKEL (reference sequence). CDR3 protein: CASSQGGLAGQYF. In DNA, the CDR3 is TGTGCCAGCAGCCAAGGGGGACTAGCGGGACAGTACTTC.

This clonotype was detected ten times or more. This chain joins TRBV11-3 and TRBJ2-3; no definite D call. Germline CDR1 reads SGHNT; CDR2 reads YENEEA. This CDR3 spans 12 amino acids. V dropped 6 bases and J dropped 2 bases, with 6 bases sitting between them. The CDR3 coding sequence is TGTGCCAGCAGGGGCTACACAGATACGCAGTATTTT. Protein product: CASRGYTDTQYF.

This clonotype was picked up a small number of times. The gene calls are TRBV27 and TRBJ2-7, with a possible D match to TRBD2 (6 bases). The germline V and J ends were trimmed by 10 bases and 3 bases, with 16 bases remaining between them. Looked up from germline, CDR1 is MNHEY and CDR2 is SMNVEV (reference sequence). This CDR3 contains 13 residues. This CDR3 reads CATLRRLGYEQYF. CDR3 DNA: TGTGCCACCCTCAGGAGACTAGGCTACGAGCAGTACTTC.

The chain employs TRBV7-7 and TRBJ2-5; D may match TRBD1 or TRBD2 (5 bases each). The CDR3 contains 14 residues. The germline V gene encodes CDR1 SSHAT and CDR2 FNYEAQ (reference sequence). Trimming stripped 5 bases from V and 5 bases from J, with 15 bases between. The CDR3 DNA reads TGTGCCAGCAGCCACTCGGGGACCAAGGAGACCCAGTACTTC. This codes for CASSHSGTKETQYF. The full variable domain, completed using reference TRBV7-7 and TRBJ2-5, is GAGVSQSPRYKVTKRGQDVTLRCDPISSHATLYWYQQALGQGPEFLTYFNYEAQPDKSGLPSDRFSAERPEGSISTLTIQRTEQRDSAMYRCASSHSGTKETQYFGPGTRLLVL.

This clonotype was seen ten or more times. This chain uses TRBV12-3 or TRBV12-4 with TRBJ2-3, with 11 bases identical to TRBD2. This CDR3 comprises 14 residues. V lost 1 base and J lost 14; bases outside the gene matches: 8. The chain's CDR3 is CASSLGASGRIRYF. CDR3 nucleotides: TGTGCCAGCAGTTTAGGGGCTAGCGGGAGGATCCGGTATTTT.

This clonotype was seen only a few times. The V and J genes are TRBV2 and TRBJ2-1, with a weak D call TRBD1 (5 bases). Germline V gene sequence: CDR1 SNHLY, CDR2 FYNNEI. V lost 10 bases and J 12 bases, leaving 19 bases between the germline ends. The CDR3 covers 12 residues. As DNA, the CDR3 is TGTGCCATCCCAGAGCCCGACAGTGGGCAGTTCTTC. This codes for CAIPEPDSGQFF. Combining the CDR3 with reference TRBV2 and TRBJ2-1 gives the whole variable domain EPEVTQTPSHQVTQMGQEVILRCVPISNHLYFYWYRQILGQKVEFLVSFYNNEISEKSEIFDDQFSVERPDGSNFTLKIRSTKLEDSAMYFCAIPEPDSGQFFGPGTRLTVL.

This clonotype turned up a few times. The chain couples TRBV27 to TRBJ2-1, with 7 bases aligning to TRBD2. There are 14 residues in the CDR3. J gave up 7 bases and V 8 bases, and 11 bases lay outside the gene matches. Per germline, CDR1 MNHEY and CDR2 SMNVEV (reference sequence). DNA of the CDR3: TGTGCCAGCTTGGGTCGGGGGGAGGGTAATGAGCAGTTCTTC. Its protein is CASLGRGEGNEQFF.

The chain has TRBV10-3 and TRBJ2-2; TRBD2 agrees at 11 bases. After removal of 2 bases from V and 6 bases from J, the junction contained 5 bases not matched to a gene. This CDR3 contains 16 residues. The germline V gene has CDR1 ENHRY and CDR2 SYGVKD. The CDR3 loop reads CAISEVAGGTPGELFF. The CDR3 DNA follows: TGTGCCATCAGTGAGGTAGCGGGAGGGACCCCCGGGGAGCTGTTTTTT.

This chain uses TRBV12-3 or TRBV12-4 with TRBJ2-7; tentatively, D is TRBD2 (6 bases). Trimming cost V 3 bases and J 0 bases, with 18 bases left between them. This CDR3 has 17 amino acids. The DNA for the CDR3 is TGTGCCAGCAGTTTTGTACGGGGGAGAGATTCCTCCTACGAGCAGTACTTC. Translating gives CASSFVRGRDSSYEQYF.

The chain uses TRBV4-1 and TRBJ2-1; 10 positions match TRBD2. This CDR3 has 16 amino acids. From germline, CDR1 is MGHRA and CDR2 YSYEKL. With 4 bases clipped from V and 7 bases from J, the junction kept 10 bases outside the gene matches. The CDR3 DNA sequence: TGCGCCAGCAGCCCCGGGGCAGGACTAGCGGTGAATGAGCAGTTCTTC. Protein product: CASSPGAGLAVNEQFF.

This chain uses TRBV27 with TRBJ2-5; 8 bases fit TRBD2. This CDR3 has 15 residues. The J segment lost 1 base and the V segment lost 4 bases, leaving 5 bases of the junction unmatched. Looked up from germline, CDR1 is MNHEY and CDR2 is SMNVEV (reference sequence). CDR3 region: CASSWTSYFQETQYF. CDR3 DNA sequence: TGTGCCAGCAGTTGGACTAGCTATTTCCAAGAGACCCAGTACTTC.

CDR3 residues: CASSLAYKVYEQYF. Written as DNA, the CDR3 is TGCGCCAGCAGCTTGGCCTACAAGGTGTACGAGCAGTACTTC. V and J are TRBV5-1 and TRBJ2-7, with no clear D. Between the trimmed V and J ends, which lost 0 bases and 4 bases, there was a span of 11 bases. The CDR3 has 14 residues. Germline CDR1 reads SGHRS; CDR2 reads YFSETQ.

This clonotype appeared a few times. V gene TRBV12-3 or TRBV12-4 combines with J gene TRBJ2-1, with 12 positions matching TRBD2. Trimming removed 5 bases from V and 7 bases from J; junction bases left unmatched: 9. The CDR3 runs 16 residues. The DNA for the CDR3 is TGTGCCAGCAGTCCGTCAGGACTAGCGGGAAGGAATGAGCAGTTCTTC. The encoded protein is CASSPSGLAGRNEQFF.

The J gene is TRBJ2-2, the V gene TRBV5-1; tentative D call: TRBD1 (6 bases). The germline gives CDR1 SGHRS, CDR2 YFSETQ. The CDR3 runs 16 residues. The V and J ends lost 3 bases and 2 bases respectively, with 14 bases between them. This chain's CDR3 is CASSWMGAGNTGELFF. The CDR3 DNA sequence: TGCGCCAGCAGCTGGATGGGGGCAGGAAACACCGGGGAGCTGTTTTTT.

The V gene is TRBV9, the J gene TRBJ2-3, with D perhaps TRBD1 (5 bases). Trimming removed 1 base at V and 5 bases at J, with 14 bases between. This CDR3 contains 15 residues. Germline CDR1 is SGDLS and CDR2 is YYNGEE. CDR3 DNA: TGTGCCAGCAGCGTATATGAGGCAGGGCAAGATACGCAGTATTTT. As protein: CASSVYEAGQDTQYF.

V usage is TRBV5-1 and J usage is TRBJ2-4; 7 bases align to TRBD2. This CDR3 is 16 amino acids long. V shed 1 base and J 2 bases; nucleotides not matched to a gene: 6. CDR1 and CDR2 from the germline V gene are SGHRS and YFSETQ. The CDR3 spells CASSLSGGGPKNIQYF. For the CDR3, the DNA is TGCGCCAGCAGCTTGTCCGGGGGAGGGCCCAAAAACATTCAGTACTTC.